This T cell receptor (beta chain) came from a study of CD8 T cells in ankylosing spondylitis. 5'-RACE, quantitative and with molecular barcodes, yielded the TCR beta libraries. TCRdb re-called the 5' RACE reads with MiXCR, one entry per CDR3 protein. The table has some 700,000 distinct CDR3 sequences, roughly 20% seen once. Germline assignment: CDR1 DFQATT and CDR2 SNEGSKA (reference sequence). The germline V and J ends were trimmed by 3 bases and 1 base, with 15 bases remaining between them. CDR3 size: 15 residues. Findings and limits, study-wide: It appeared that ankylosing spondylitis blood was characterized by a TCR beta motif of about 8 highly homologous variants.

This clonotype was picked up a small number of times. Its target is unknown. The chain is built from TRBV20-1 and TRBJ1-1, with D uncertain. The sequencing sample was made of blood, either unsorted or a sorted T cell fraction (not recorded which). The source is a male donor with ankylosing spondylitis. CDR3: CSARDGRQPNTEAFF. The CDR3 nucleotides are TGCAGTGCTAGGGATGGCCGACAACCGAACACTGAAGCTTTCTTT.